This T cell receptor beta chain was captured in a study of radiotherapy plus CTLA-4 blockade in lung cancer. The assay was immunoSEQ multiplex PCR, and TCRdb's table has in-frame clones only and misses some. The repertoire has tens of thousands of clones, roughly 79% of them found once; the top ten carry 24%. The trim removed 6 bases at V and 5 bases at J, leaving 10 bases unmatched. Germline-derived CDR1 and CDR2 are MNHEY and SMNVEV (reference sequence). This CDR3 is 14 amino acids long. Participants had chemo-refractory metastatic non-small-cell lung cancer and were treated with focal radiation plus ipilimumab CTLA-4 blockade.

The material was peripheral blood, obtained from a patient treated with radiotherapy plus ipilimumab. The genes are TRBV27 and TRBJ2-7; 7 bases are shared with TRBD1. The sequence derives from a human donor with non-small cell lung cancer that progressed on radiotherapy plus ipilimumab. As DNA, the CDR3 is TGTGCCAGCAGGCCCATGACAGGGTTCCACGAGCAGTACTTC. Protein sequence: CASRPMTGFHEQYF.